Listed below are T cell receptor beta chains from one sample, sequenced in a study of blood T cells in healthy people across ages. Each CDR3 protein is one row after TCRdb ran MiXCR on the 5' RACE reads. The sample shows hundreds of thousands of distinct CDR3 sequences, 35% to 40% of them seen only once. The sample comprised blood. The source of these receptors is a man between 18 and 29 years old in good health. CDR3s include the opening cysteine and the closing phenylalanine or tryptophan. The D gene is left open where the match is weak. Rows may omit the clone size; those that give it use once, few, many or a size class.

clone_size	v_call	d_call	j_call	cdr3_aa	cdr3_nt
NA	TRBV12-3/TRBV12-4	TRBD1	TRBJ1-2	CASRAAGTGYGYTF	TGTGCCAGCAGAGCGGCCGGGACAGGCTATGGCTACACCTTC
few	TRBV27	NA	TRBJ1-2	CASSLAAGPRDYTF	TGTGCCAGCAGTTTAGCGGCAGGCCCTAGAGACTACACCTTC
many	TRBV25-1	TRBD1	TRBJ2-7	CASSEGQGVYEQYF	TGTGCCAGCAGTGAAGGACAGGGGGTCTACGAGCAGTACTTC
once	TRBV7-2	NA	TRBJ2-1	CASSDGPLRERFF	TGTGCCAGCAGCGATGGACCTTTGAGGGAGCGGTTCTTC
NA	TRBV2	TRBD1	TRBJ1-2	CASSSTGYKGYGYTF	TGTGCCAGCAGTTCGACAGGGTATAAGGGCTATGGCTACACCTTC
NA	TRBV4-1	TRBD1	TRBJ2-5	CASSPPTGDETQYF	TGCGCCAGCAGCCCCCCCACAGGGGATGAGACCCAGTACTTC
NA	TRBV12-3/TRBV12-4	NA	TRBJ2-5	CASSPPGAGEQYF	TGTGCCAGCAGTCCTCCGGGGGCCGGTGAGCAGTACTTC
NA	TRBV2	TRBD1	TRBJ2-5	CASTKTGLDQETQYF	TGTGCCAGCACCAAGACAGGGCTCGACCAAGAGACCCAGTACTTC
NA	TRBV18	NA	TRBJ2-3	CASSPSDSTTTDTQYF	TGTGCCAGCTCGCCATCGGACAGCACTACCACAGATACGCAGTATTTT
NA	TRBV24-1	TRBD1	TRBJ2-2	CATSRDRALNTGELFF	TGTGCCACCAGTCGGGACAGGGCCCTGAACACCGGGGAGCTGTTTTTT
few	TRBV3-1	NA	TRBJ1-1	CASSQTPSVTEAFF	TGTGCCAGCAGCCAAACGCCGTCTGTCACTGAAGCTTTCTTT
NA	TRBV5-1	NA	TRBJ2-7	CASSLGVLEGEQYF	TGCGCCAGCAGCTTGGGGGTGTTGGAGGGGGAGCAGTACTTC
NA	TRBV20-1	TRBD2	TRBJ2-5	CSARTGLAGWGGETQYF	TGCAGTGCCCGAACGGGACTAGCGGGGTGGGGCGGAGAGACCCAGTACTTC
few	TRBV5-1	NA	TRBJ2-3	CASSQGGVADTQYF	TGCGCCAGCAGTCAAGGTGGGGTGGCAGATACGCAGTATTTT
few	TRBV12-3/TRBV12-4	TRBD2	TRBJ2-5	CASSRLAGLKETQYF	TGTGCCAGCAGCCGACTAGCGGGGCTTAAAGAGACCCAGTACTTC
few	TRBV20-1	TRBD1	TRBJ1-1	CSARDPTGVTEAFF	TGCAGTGCTAGAGATCCGACAGGGGTCACTGAAGCTTTCTTT
few	TRBV5-6	NA	TRBJ2-3	CASSSPRLEDTQYF	TGTGCCAGCAGTTCCCCCAGACTAGAGGATACGCAGTATTTT
few	TRBV11-2	TRBD2	TRBJ2-1	CASSLKRGLAGGPSSYNEQFF	TGTGCCAGCAGCTTAAAAAGGGGGCTAGCGGGGGGCCCTAGCTCCTACAATGAGCAGTTCTTC
NA	TRBV6-6	NA	TRBJ1-1	CASSYLTNSGFEAFF	TGTGCCAGCAGTTACCTGACAAACAGTGGCTTTGAAGCTTTCTTT
NA	TRBV12-3/TRBV12-4	TRBD2	TRBJ2-3	CASRQRAGSTDTQYF	TGTGCCAGCAGACAAAGAGCGGGGAGCACAGATACGCAGTATTTT
NA	TRBV19	TRBD1	TRBJ2-5	CASSILPTGSETQYF	TGTGCCAGTAGTATCCTCCCGACAGGGTCGGAGACCCAGTACTTC
NA	TRBV7-9	NA	TRBJ1-2	CASSAPTGLGYTF	TGTGCCAGCAGCGCGCCAACAGGGTTGGGCTACACCTTC
few	TRBV7-2	NA	TRBJ1-5	CASSLYVGPHQPQHF	TGTGCCAGCAGCTTATATGTAGGGCCCCATCAGCCCCAGCATTTT
NA	TRBV28	NA	TRBJ2-7	CASSLLGQGYEQYF	TGTGCCAGCAGTTTATTGGGACAAGGCTACGAGCAGTACTTC
NA	TRBV30	NA	TRBJ1-5	CAWDRDNSNQPQHF	TGTGCCTGGGATAGGGACAATAGCAATCAGCCCCAGCATTTT
NA	TRBV4-1	TRBD2	TRBJ2-3	CASSQDSGNSGEMGTDTQYF	TGCGCCAGCAGCCAAGATAGTGGGAATAGCGGGGAGATGGGGACAGATACGCAGTATTTT
NA	TRBV7-9	NA	TRBJ2-7	CASSLAGWGSSYNEQYF	TGTGCCAGCAGCTTAGCGGGATGGGGTAGCTCCTACAATGAGCAGTACTTC
few	TRBV5-1	NA	TRBJ1-4	CASSLQMGHNEKLFF	TGCGCCAGCAGCTTGCAAATGGGCCATAATGAAAAACTGTTTTTT
NA	TRBV5-5	NA	TRBJ2-7	CASSFLSSYNEQYF	TGTGCCAGCAGCTTTTTAAGCTCCTACAATGAGCAGTACTTC
many	TRBV20-1	NA	TRBJ2-5	CSASGVQETQYF	TGCAGTGCTAGTGGGGTCCAAGAGACCCAGTACTTC
many	TRBV12-3/TRBV12-4	NA	TRBJ2-3	CASSLERTDTQYF	TGTGCCAGCAGTTTAGAGCGCACAGATACGCAGTATTTT
many	TRBV4-1	NA	TRBJ2-5	CASSQVGGTETQYF	TGCGCCAGCAGCCAGGTGGGGGGTACAGAGACCCAGTACTTC
few	TRBV7-2	TRBD2	TRBJ2-7	CASSPRTSEVVDEQYF	TGTGCCAGCAGCCCCCGGACTAGCGAGGTAGTAGATGAGCAGTACTTC
NA	TRBV6-6	NA	TRBJ1-1	CASTDQMANTEAFF	TGTGCCAGCACCGACCAGATGGCGAACACTGAAGCTTTCTTT
NA	TRBV10-3	NA	TRBJ1-1	CAIRRGEGGNTEAFF	TGTGCCATCAGAAGGGGGGAAGGGGGTAACACTGAAGCTTTCTTT
few	TRBV12-3/TRBV12-4	NA	TRBJ2-4	CASSSQGGTGQYF	TGTGCCAGCAGTTCACAGGGAGGTACCGGGCAGTACTTC
few	TRBV27	TRBD1	TRBJ1-1	CATGGQGFTEAFF	TGTGCGACAGGGGGACAGGGGTTCACTGAAGCTTTCTTT
NA	TRBV7-2	TRBD1	TRBJ1-4	CASSLVGQGTANEKLFF	TGTGCCAGCAGCTTAGTAGGACAGGGAACGGCTAATGAAAAACTGTTTTTT
NA	TRBV7-3	NA	TRBJ2-7	CASSFSPGGAYEQYF	TGTGCCAGCAGCTTTTCCCCCGGAGGGGCATACGAGCAGTACTTC
NA	TRBV20-1	TRBD2	TRBJ2-2	CSARASGALTGELFF	TGCAGTGCTAGAGCAAGCGGGGCCTTGACCGGGGAGCTGTTTTTT
few	TRBV12-3/TRBV12-4	NA	TRBJ1-2	CACSLARGGSGGYTF	TGTGCCTGCAGTTTAGCGAGGGGAGGGTCTGGTGGCTACACCTTC
NA	TRBV10-3	NA	TRBJ2-4	CAISESQVAKNIQYF	TGTGCCATCAGTGAGTCGCAAGTAGCCAAAAACATTCAGTACTTC
many	TRBV15	NA	TRBJ2-3	CATSRDITQYF	TGTGCCACCAGCAGAGATATTACGCAGTATTTT
NA	TRBV27	NA	TRBJ2-1	CASSVMGGDEQFF	TGTGCCAGCAGTGTGATGGGAGGAGATGAGCAGTTCTTC
NA	TRBV20-1	TRBD1	TRBJ2-5	CSANPGTGASYNEQYF	TGCAGTGCTAACCCCGGGACAGGGGCTTCATACAATGAGCAGTACTTC